Each of the 29 T cell receptor beta chains below was sequenced from the same sample in a study of blood T cell repertoires in COVID-19. Profiling relied on immunoSEQ multiplex PCR, and the TCRdb table lists in-frame clones only, not all of them. Seen here are some 300,000 clones, approximately 86% observed once, and the top ten hold around 3.7%. Material: peripheral blood. The receptor set was obtained from a woman in her forties or fifties with active or convalescent COVID-19.

The chain is built from TRBV10-2 and TRBJ1-1, with D possibly being TRBD1 (6 bases). Trimming left V 8 bases short and J 7 bases short, with 14 bases between. The CDR3 has 12 residues. The germline gives CDR1 WSHSY, CDR2 SAAADI. CDR3 loop: CASRQVLGEAFF. In nucleotides, the CDR3 is TGCGCCAGCCGACAGGTCCTTGGTGAAGCTTTCTTT.

The rearrangement links TRBV18 to TRBJ1-4, with 9 bases that match TRBD1. The junction had 6 bases not matched to a gene; V was cut back by 3 bases and J by 7 bases. CDR3 length: 15 residues. CDR1 KGHSH and CDR2 LQKENI come from the germline V gene. The CDR3 region is CASSPVPGQGEKLFF. The CDR3 bases are TGTGCCAGCTCACCCGTCCCGGGACAGGGTGAAAAACTGTTTTTT.

This chain uses TRBV7-3 with TRBJ1-2; D call uncertain. The CDR3 is 13 amino acids. V was shortened by 2 bases and J by 7 bases, with 11 bases between the two germline ends. Germline CDR1 is SGHTA and CDR2 is FQGTGA. For the CDR3, the DNA is TGTGCCAGCAGCTTAGTCCGGGGTGGTGGCTACACCTTC. Encoded protein: CASSLVRGGGYTF.

The chain carries TRBV3-1 (or the pseudogene TRBV3-2) and TRBJ2-7; no definite D call. V was trimmed by 5 bases and J by 2 bases, leaving 19 bases between them. This CDR3 has 16 amino acids. The germline gives CDR1 LGHDT, CDR2 YNNKEL (reference sequence). CDR3 region: CASSARWWAPPYEQYF. The CDR3 DNA reads TGTGCCAGCAGCGCCCGATGGTGGGCACCTCCCTACGAGCAGTACTTC.

The gene calls are TRBV6-5 and TRBJ2-1; 9 positions match TRBD2. The CDR3 consists of 15 residues. Germline-derived CDR1 and CDR2 are MNHEY and SVGAGI. Unmatched junction bases numbered 15, after V lost 10 bases and J lost 8 bases. The CDR3 DNA sequence: TGTGCCACACTTGCCTACCAGGGCGGGAGGGATGAGCAGTTCTTC. Amino acids: CATLAYQGGRDEQFF.

This clone has a single count. The chain is built from TRBV30 and TRBJ1-2; D not resolved. The CDR3 is 15 amino acids. Germline CDR1 is GTSNPN and CDR2 is SVGIG (reference sequence). Deletions cut 7 bases from V and 0 bases from J, with 18 bases between. In nucleotides, the CDR3 is TGTGCCTCCAACCGCGGTCCGGGATCTAACTATGGCTACACCTTC. Its translation: CASNRGPGSNYGYTF. The full variable domain, completed using reference TRBV30 and TRBJ1-2, is SQTIHQWPATLVQPVGSPLSLECTVEGTSNPNLYWYRQAAGRGLQLLFYSVGIGQISSEVPQNLSASRPQDRQFILSSKKLLLSDSGFYLCASNRGPGSNYGYTFGSGTRLTVV.

The V call is TRBV7-3, the J call TRBJ2-2; TRBD2 agrees at 9 bases. After removal of 1 base from V and 6 bases from J, the junction contained 9 bases not matched to a gene. The CDR3 sequence is 17 residues long. Germline values: CDR1 SGHTA, CDR2 FQGTGA. The CDR3 DNA is TGTGCCAGCAGCTTAAATCCGGGACTAGCTTCGCCCGGGGAGCTGTTTTTT. It encodes CASSLNPGLASPGELFF.

The rearrangement links TRBV19 to TRBJ2-5; 15 nucleotides match TRBD2. CDR1 LNHDA and CDR2 SQIVND come from the germline V gene (reference sequence). V shed 9 bases, J shed 5 bases, and the junction held 4 bases outside the gene matches. The length of the CDR3 is 14 residues. The CDR3 bases are TGTGCCAGCGGACTAGCGGGAGGGAGGGAGACCCAGTACTTC. It codes for CASGLAGGRETQYF. The entire variable domain, with the rest obtained from reference TRBV19 and TRBJ2-5, is as follows: DGGITQSPKYLFRKEGQNVTLSCEQNLNHDAMYWYRQDPGQGLRLIYYSQIVNDFQKGDIAEGYSVSREKKESFPLTVTSAQKNPTAFYLCASGLAGGRETQYFGPGTRLLVL.

This clone was seen a handful of times. The rearrangement uses TRBV7-9 and TRBJ2-1; D perhaps matches TRBD1 (5 bases). The germline V gene has CDR1 SEHNR and CDR2 FQNEAQ (reference sequence). CDR3 length: 15 amino acids. V lost 6 bases and J lost 5, with 17 bases in between. CDR3 in DNA: TGTGCCAGCAGTCGACAGTCGTCAGGGAACAATGAGCAGTTCTTC. It yields the protein CASSRQSSGNNEQFF.

The V gene is TRBV4-1, the J gene TRBJ1-1; D is undetermined. This CDR3 has 13 amino acids. The germline CDR1 and CDR2 sequences are MGHRA and YSYEKL. V lost 0 bases and J 2 bases, leaving 4 bases between the germline ends. The DNA for the CDR3 is TGCGCCAGCAGCCAAGATCTTAACACTGAAGCTTTCTTT. Translating it yields CASSQDLNTEAFF.

Turning to this clone: This clone may be a read error of a much larger clone one base away. The gene calls are TRBV9 and TRBJ1-1, with 9 bases that match TRBD1. The germline V gene encodes CDR1 SGDLS and CDR2 YYNGEE. CDR3 length: 14 residues. V was clipped by 6 bases and J by 1 base; unmatched bases: 4. The CDR3 reads CASNRQGGNTEAFF. DNA for the CDR3: TGTGCCAGCAACAGACAGGGGGGGAACACTGAAGCTTTCTTT. Full variable domain (remainder filled in from reference TRBV9 and TRBJ1-1): DSGVTQTPKHLITATGQRVTLRCSPRSGDLSVYWYQQSLDQGLQFLIQYYNGEERAKGNILERFSAQQFPDLHSELNLSSLELGDSALYFCASNRQGGNTEAFFGQGTRLTVV.

V usage is TRBV7-8 and J usage is TRBJ1-2; 8 bases are a match to TRBD1. This CDR3 comprises 15 residues. Germline V gives CDR1 SGHVS, CDR2 FQNEAQ. The junction had 9 bases not matched to a gene; V was cut back by 5 bases and J by 4 bases. CDR3 loop: CASSTQTGVLYGYTF. CDR3 sequence (DNA): TGTGCCAGCAGCACTCAGACAGGGGTCCTCTATGGCTACACCTTC.

The chain has TRBV29-1 and TRBJ2-7, with D maybe TRBD2 (6 bases). CDR3 length equals 12 residues. The germline V gene has CDR1 SQVTM and CDR2 ANQGSEA. Deletions cut 3 bases from V and 7 bases from J, with 13 bases between. CDR3 coding DNA: TGCAGCGTTGATCTAGCGACGGGGGAGCAGTACTTC. It codes for CSVDLATGEQYF.

CDR3 residues: CSVVLGTSGRGSYEQYF. The CDR3 DNA sequence: TGCAGCGTTGTCCTCGGGACTAGCGGGAGGGGTTCCTACGAGCAGTACTTC. The chain carries TRBV29-1 and TRBJ2-7; 16 nucleotides line up with TRBD2. CDR3 length equals 17 residues. V was clipped by 4 bases and J by 1 base; unmatched bases: 7. Germline loops: CDR1 SQVTM, CDR2 ANQGSEA.

This clone was counted once. The rearrangement links TRBV24-1 to TRBJ2-1; 7 bases map to TRBD2. V lost 2 bases and J lost 4; bases outside the gene matches: 4. Germline V gives CDR1 KGHDR, CDR2 SFDVKD. This CDR3 is 15 amino acids long. For the CDR3, the DNA is TGTGCCACCAGTGATTCCCGACTAGCTTACAATGAGCAGTTCTTC. Amino acids: CATSDSRLAYNEQFF.

This clone was picked up one time. This CDR3 reads CASSQTPNYGYTF. CDR3 nucleotide sequence: TGTGCCAGCTCACAGACACCGAACTATGGCTACACCTTC. The V and J genes are TRBV18 and TRBJ1-2; D uncertain. The V end lost 4 bases, the J end lost 2 bases, and 8 bases lay between the germline ends. The CDR3 runs 13 residues. CDR1 and CDR2 from the germline V gene are KGHSH and LQKENI.

The sample holds one count of this clone. The chain joins TRBV7-2 to TRBJ2-5; maybe TRBD2 (5 bases). The germline V gene encodes CDR1 SGHTA and CDR2 FQGNSA. This CDR3 has 17 amino acids. V lost 1 base and J 0 bases, leaving 15 bases between the germline ends. The CDR3 reads CASSLGRAQVYQETQYF. The CDR3 nucleotides read TGTGCCAGCAGCTTAGGGCGGGCCCAAGTGTACCAAGAGACCCAGTACTTC. Full variable domain (rest looked up from reference TRBV7-2 and TRBJ2-5): GAGVSQSPSNKVTEKGKDVELRCDPISGHTALYWYRQSLGQGLEFLIYFQGNSAPDKSGLPSDRFSAERTGGSVSTLTIQRTQQEDSAVYLCASSLGRAQVYQETQYFGPGTRLLVL.

The chain links TRBV28 to TRBJ1-5; 9 bases agree with TRBD1. Trimming cost V 4 bases and J 11 bases; bases outside gene matches: 12. CDR1 is MDHEN and CDR2 is SYDVKM in the germline V gene. The CDR3 extends over 15 amino acids. CDR3 protein: CASSSWIQGARTQHF. DNA of the CDR3: TGTGCCAGCAGTTCCTGGATACAGGGGGCGCGTACCCAGCATTTT.

The chain joins TRBV5-8 to TRBJ2-6; a possible D gene is TRBD1 (6 bases). V was shortened by 6 bases and J by 0 bases, with 13 bases between the two germline ends. The CDR3 runs 16 residues. Germline V gene sequence: CDR1 SGHTS, CDR2 YDEGEE. CDR3 in amino acids: CASTKTGTSGANVLTF. CDR3 sequence (DNA): TGTGCCAGCACTAAAACAGGGACCTCTGGGGCCAACGTCCTGACTTTC. Full variable domain (missing parts from reference TRBV5-8 and TRBJ2-6): EAGVTQSPTHLIKTRGQQATLRCSPISGHTSVYWYQQALGLGLQFLLWYDEGEERNRGNFPPRFSGRQFPNYSSELNVNALELEDSALYLCASTKTGTSGANVLTFGAGSRLTVL.

The rearrangement links TRBV19 to TRBJ2-1; 12 bases fit TRBD2. The CDR3 runs to 15 residues. Trimming cost V 2 bases and J 8 bases; bases outside gene matches: 4. Looked up from germline, CDR1 is LNHDA and CDR2 is SQIVND (reference sequence). As DNA, the CDR3 is TGTGCCAGTAGTATACTAGCGGGAGGGTGGGATGAGCAGTTCTTC. It specifies CASSILAGGWDEQFF.

The V and J genes are TRBV11-2 and TRBJ2-7, with TRBD2 matching over 8 bases. The CDR3 extends over 19 amino acids. Germline trimming cut 5 bases from V and 0 bases from J; bases unmatched to any gene: 18. The germline V gene encodes CDR1 SGHAT and CDR2 FQNNGV. CDR3 loop: CASSEGPAGEATSSYEQYF. The DNA for the CDR3 is TGTGCCAGCAGCGAGGGCCCAGCGGGAGAGGCTACTAGCTCCTACGAGCAGTACTTC.

This sequence joins TRBV18 and TRBJ2-3; D is uncertain. CDR3 length: 16 amino acids. Germline loops: CDR1 KGHSH, CDR2 LQKENI. The V gene lost 0 bases and the J gene lost 3 bases, with 13 bases spanning the gap. CDR3 protein: CASSPPIRLRTDTQYF. As DNA, the CDR3 is TGTGCCAGCTCACCACCGATCCGACTCCGAACAGATACGCAGTATTTT.

This clone was recorded only once. The chain recombines TRBV3-1 (or the pseudogene TRBV3-2) with TRBJ1-1; tentative D call: TRBD1 (6 bases). CDR3 length: 14 amino acids. Germline CDR1 and CDR2: LGHDT and YNNKEL (reference sequence). V lost 0 bases and J 5 bases, leaving 10 bases between the germline ends. The CDR3, as DNA: TGTGCCAGCAGCCAAGAAAGGGGGTGGACTGAAGCTTTCTTT. This codes for CASSQERGWTEAFF.

This clone was detected only once. The chain is built from TRBV18 and TRBJ2-6, with D possibly matching TRBD1 (6 bases). The germline CDR1 and CDR2 sequences are KGHSH and LQKENI. This CDR3 has 16 residues. The ends were cut back, 3 bases at V and 2 bases at J, with 11 bases in the middle. CDR3 protein: CASSPLSGAGANVLTF. CDR3 bases: TGTGCCAGCTCACCGCTCTCAGGGGCTGGGGCCAACGTCCTGACTTTC. Complete variable domain (other parts from reference TRBV18 and TRBJ2-6): NAGVMQNPRHLVRRRGQEARLRCSPMKGHSHVYWYRQLPEEGLKFMVYLQKENIIDESGMPKERFSAEFPKEGPSILRIQQVVRGDSAAYFCASSPLSGAGANVLTFGAGSRLTVL.

The chain uses TRBV5-4 and TRBJ2-5, with 9 bases fitting TRBD2. From germline, CDR1 is SGHNT and CDR2 YYREEE (reference sequence). The V and J ends lost 4 bases and 6 bases, in that order; junction bases with no gene match: 13. This CDR3 is built from 16 residues. Here the CDR3 reads CASSPGLAWPGKTQYF. CDR3 nucleotide sequence: TGTGCCAGCAGCCCGGGACTAGCTTGGCCTGGGAAGACCCAGTACTTC.

The chain employs TRBV18 and TRBJ1-2, with TRBD1 as a possible D gene (6 bases). The germline gives CDR1 KGHSH, CDR2 LQKENI. There are 16 residues in the CDR3. The ends were cut back, 2 bases at V and 6 bases at J, with 19 bases in the middle. CDR3 sequence reads: CASSPVYETGTDGYTF. Here the CDR3 DNA reads TGTGCCAGCTCACCAGTGTATGAGACAGGCACTGATGGCTACACCTTC.

This clone appeared once. The chain combines TRBV3-1 (or the pseudogene TRBV3-2) with TRBJ2-1, with 9 bases aligning to TRBD2. Germline V gives CDR1 LGHDT, CDR2 YNNKEL (reference sequence). The length of the CDR3 is 16 residues. V was pared by 0 bases and J by 6 bases, with 6 bases of the junction left unmatched. CDR3 DNA sequence: TGTGCCAGCAGCCAAGATTTGGTAGCGGGAGTCAATGAGCAGTTCTTC. Translation gives CASSQDLVAGVNEQFF.

This chain joins TRBV23-1 and TRBJ2-7; 9 nucleotides match TRBD1. TRBV23-1 is given ORF status, its function remaining uncertain. V was clipped by 3 bases and J by 0 bases; unmatched bases: 15. The CDR3 is 19 amino acids. The CDR3 sequence: CASSHRGTGPFRDSYEQYF. In DNA, the CDR3 is TGCGCCAGCAGTCATAGGGGGACAGGGCCATTCCGCGACTCCTACGAGCAGTACTTC.

CDR3: CASSRDRARSGYTF. The CDR3 DNA reads TGCGCCAGCAGTCGGGACAGGGCCCGTAGTGGCTACACCTTC. The gene calls are TRBV10-1 and TRBJ1-2; 9 nucleotides line up with TRBD1. Germline CDR1 and CDR2: WNHNN and SYGVQD (reference sequence). The trim removed 5 bases at V and 7 bases at J, leaving 8 bases unmatched. The CDR3 consists of 14 residues.